Listed below are T cell receptor beta chains from one sample, sequenced in a study of shared clonotypes between healthy human individuals. Method: immunoSEQ multiplex PCR; TCRdb's copy keeps in-frame clones and lacks some. The sample has approximately 2.5 million clones, 90% to 95% seen once. The source material was naive CD4+ T cells sorted from blood. The source is a man younger than 35 in good health. Both conserved end residues are part of each CDR3. A D gene is named only where the DNA matches it firmly.

TRBD2	TRBV10-2	TRBJ2-7	TGCGCCAGCAGTAACGGACTAGCGGAGTCCTACGAGCAGTACTTC	CASSNGLAESYEQYF
NA	TRBV7-2	TRBJ2-5	TGTGCCAGCAGCACTTGGGACCGGGAGACCCAGTACTTC	CASSTWDRETQYF
NA	TRBV29-1	TRBJ2-1	TGCAGCGTCCTCCGGGGGATTGGGCAGTTCTTC	CSVLRGIGQFF
TRBD2	TRBV25-1	TRBJ2-2	TGTGCCACTACCCCGGGACTAGCGAACACCGGGGAGCTGTTTTTT	CATTPGLANTGELFF
NA	TRBV5-1	TRBJ1-3	TGCGCCAGCAGCTTTGGGCAGGGTACAAACACCATATATTTT	CASSFGQGTNTIYF
NA	TRBV6-5	TRBJ2-7	TGTGCCAGCAGTTACTCGAGGTCCTACGAGCAGTACTTC	CASSYSRSYEQYF
NA	TRBV29-1	TRBJ2-1	TGCAGCGTTGAAACGGATTACAATGAGCAGTTCTTC	CSVETDYNEQFF
NA	TRBV30	TRBJ2-3	TGTGCCTGGAGTTTATTAGCGTCAGATACGCAGTATTTT	CAWSLLASDTQYF
TRBD2	TRBV19	TRBJ2-5	TGTGCCAGTAGTGTCCAACGAAGCGGGGGGGGAGAGACCCAGTACTTC	CASSVQRSGGGETQYF
NA	TRBV5-1	TRBJ2-5	TGCGCCAGCAGCTTAACCGGCAGGGGGGCCGGGGAGACCCAGTACTTC	CASSLTGRGAGETQYF
NA	TRBV5-1	TRBJ2-6	TGCGCCAGCAGCTTGGGTAGTACTGGGGCCAACGTCCTGACTTTC	CASSLGSTGANVLTF
NA	TRBV2	TRBJ1-2	TGTGCCAGCAGCCAGGGGTTGAACTATGGCTACACCTTC	CASSQGLNYGYTF
NA	TRBV14	TRBJ2-7	TGTGCCAGCAGCCAAGTTTTAGGGTCCGAGCAGTACTTC	CASSQVLGSEQYF
NA	TRBV9	TRBJ2-4	TGTGCCAGCAGCCCCCCAGGACAGCCAATTCAGTACTTC	CASSPPGQPIQYF
NA	TRBV19	TRBJ1-5	TGTGCCAGTAGTACGACAGGCAATCAGCCCCAGCATTTT	CASSTTGNQPQHF
NA	TRBV7-7	TRBJ2-1	TGTGCTAGCAGCTTAGCTGGGAGCTCCTACAATGAGCAGTTCTTC	CASSLAGSSYNEQFF
NA	TRBV5-4	TRBJ1-2	TGTGCCAGCAGCCTGAGCGGAGAAGGCGGCTACACCTTC	CASSLSGEGGYTF